A single sample gave rise to the 13 T cell receptor beta chains below, sequenced in a study of T cell responses to AZD1222 COVID-19 vaccine. Repertoires were generated with immunoSEQ multiplex PCR, while TCRdb's copy carries only in-frame clones and drops some. The sample holds over 100,000 clones, about 87% seen once. This specimen consisted of peripheral blood, obtained on day 0 of AZD1222 vaccination. The source is an adult in good health.

The gene calls are TRBV5-6 and TRBJ2-3; either TRBD1 or TRBD2 may fit D (5 bases each). The CDR3 consists of 13 residues. Between the trimmed V and J ends, which lost 0 bases and 4 bases, there was a span of 6 bases. CDR1 and CDR2 from the germline V gene are SGHDT and YYEEEE. For the CDR3, the DNA is TGTGCCAGCAGCTTGGGAGGGGCAGATACGCAGTATTTT. Translated, it gives CASSLGGADTQYF.

This chain joins TRBV9 and TRBJ1-1, with 7 bases aligning to TRBD1. The CDR3 extends over 15 amino acids. Germline V gene lookup returns CDR1 SGDLS and CDR2 YYNGEE. The J segment lost 5 bases and the V segment lost 4 bases, leaving 11 bases of the junction unmatched. The CDR3 DNA follows: TGTGCCAGCAGCCCCCGTGGGAGGGGGCGGACTGAAGCTTTCTTT. It encodes CASSPRGRGRTEAFF.

V is TRBV29-1 and J is TRBJ1-5; D might be TRBD1 (6 bases). The CDR3 is made up of 14 amino acids. Germline V gene sequence: CDR1 SQVTM, CDR2 ANQGSEA. The V end was cut by 2 bases, the J end by 6 bases, with 14 bases between. The CDR3 sequence: CSVESSDRGQPQHF. The CDR3 DNA reads TGCAGCGTTGAATCGTCGGACAGAGGTCAGCCCCAGCATTTT.

This clone turned up a few times. This chain uses TRBV28 with TRBJ1-1; D not resolved. CDR1 and CDR2 from the germline V gene are MDHEN and SYDVKM. V was pared by 3 bases and J by 4 bases, with 15 bases between. The CDR3 length is 15 residues. The CDR3, as DNA: TGTGCCAGCAGTTTGAAGGGCAGGAGGTCCACTGAAGCTTTCTTT. This gives the protein CASSLKGRRSTEAFF. The full variable domain, rest sourced from reference TRBV28 and TRBJ1-1, is DVKVTQSSRYLVKRTGEKVFLECVQDMDHENMFWYRQDPGLGLRLIYFSYDVKMKEKGDIPEGYSVSREKKERFSLILESASTNQTSMYLCASSLKGRRSTEAFFGQGTRLTVV.

The chain links TRBV4-2 to TRBJ2-5; 8 bases map to TRBD2. The J call may not be correct, given that the DNA end is closer to TRBJ2-7. Germline CDR1 and CDR2: LGHNA and YNFKEQ. The length of the CDR3 is 17 residues. The CDR3 reads CASSQDLVAGTSYEQYF. As DNA, the CDR3 is TGTGCCAGCAGCCAAGATCTCGTAGCGGGGACCTCCTACGAGCAGTACTTC.

The chain combines TRBV5-8 with TRBJ1-2, with no clear D. This CDR3 region has 13 residues. CDR1 is SGHTS and CDR2 is YDEGEE in the germline V gene. V gave up 3 bases and J gave up 1 base, with 7 bases separating them. The CDR3 DNA reads TGTGCCAGCAGCTGGAGTTATAACTATGGCTACACCTTC. Translation gives CASSWSYNYGYTF. Combining the CDR3 with reference TRBV5-8 and TRBJ1-2 gives the whole variable domain EAGVTQSPTHLIKTRGQQATLRCSPISGHTSVYWYQQALGLGLQFLLWYDEGEERNRGNFPPRFSGRQFPNYSSELNVNALELEDSALYLCASSWSYNYGYTFGSGTRLTVV.

V gene TRBV7-6 combines with J gene TRBJ1-1, with D possibly TRBD1 on 5 matching bases. CDR3 size: 13 residues. V lost 3 bases and J lost 1, with 6 bases in between. Germline CDR1 reads SGHVS; CDR2 reads FNYEAQ. The CDR3 DNA follows: TGTGCCAGCAGCTTGGACACGAACACTGAAGCTTTCTTT. This codes for CASSLDTNTEAFF.

The rearrangement uses TRBV3-1 (or the pseudogene TRBV3-2) and TRBJ2-2, with D tentatively TRBD1 (6 bases). Germline V gene sequence: CDR1 LGHDT, CDR2 YNNKEL (reference sequence). V dropped 4 bases and J dropped 8 bases, with 14 bases sitting between them. The CDR3 is 14 residues long. The CDR3 sequence: CASSLRQEVGELFF. The CDR3 DNA reads as TGTGCCAGCAGCCTGAGACAGGAGGTGGGGGAGCTGTTTTTT.

This clone was seen a handful of times. The V gene is TRBV11-2, the J gene TRBJ2-1; TRBD2 matches at 10 bases. The germline V gene encodes CDR1 SGHAT and CDR2 FQNNGV. V lost 5 bases and J lost 2; bases outside the gene matches: 6. This CDR3 has 16 residues. The CDR3 DNA sequence: TGTGCCAGCAGCCCAAAAGCGGGAGGGCCCTACAATGAGCAGTTCTTC. It yields the protein CASSPKAGGPYNEQFF.

The rearrangement joins TRBV4-2 to TRBJ2-5; unclear D gene. Trimming removed 1 base at V and 4 bases at J, with 7 bases between. Germline CDR1 is LGHNA and CDR2 is YNFKEQ. This CDR3 comprises 13 residues. This CDR3 reads CASSQAAGETQYF. CDR3 nucleotides: TGTGCCAGCAGCCAAGCGGCCGGAGAGACCCAGTACTTC.

V and J are TRBV7-9 and TRBJ2-3, with D possibly TRBD2 on 6 matching bases. CDR1 SEHNR and CDR2 FQNEAQ come from the germline V gene (reference sequence). The CDR3 length is 17 residues. V shed 5 bases and J shed 4 bases, with 22 bases lying between them. The CDR3 reads CASSPQGGRTTSDTQYF. For the CDR3, the DNA is TGTGCCAGCAGCCCTCAAGGAGGCAGGACTACTTCAGATACGCAGTATTTT.

The V and J genes are TRBV21-1 and TRBJ1-5; whether TRBD1, the table's D call, matches the DNA was not checked. TRBV21-1 is annotated as a pseudogene. CDR3 size: 17 residues. This chain's CDR3 is CASSSPKNRGRNQPQHF. The CDR3 region has the DNA TGTGCCAGCAGCAGTCCCAAAAACAGGGGACGCAATCAGCCCCAGCATTTT.

The chain joins TRBV5-8 to TRBJ1-6; TRBD1 matches 8 bases. Germline V gene sequence: CDR1 SGHTS, CDR2 YDEGEE. There are 14 residues in the CDR3. With 3 bases clipped from V and 10 bases from J, the junction kept 6 bases outside the gene matches. The CDR3 nucleotides read TGTGCCAGCAGCTATGGACAGGGAGGGTCACCCCTCCACTTT. This sequence encodes CASSYGQGGSPLHF.